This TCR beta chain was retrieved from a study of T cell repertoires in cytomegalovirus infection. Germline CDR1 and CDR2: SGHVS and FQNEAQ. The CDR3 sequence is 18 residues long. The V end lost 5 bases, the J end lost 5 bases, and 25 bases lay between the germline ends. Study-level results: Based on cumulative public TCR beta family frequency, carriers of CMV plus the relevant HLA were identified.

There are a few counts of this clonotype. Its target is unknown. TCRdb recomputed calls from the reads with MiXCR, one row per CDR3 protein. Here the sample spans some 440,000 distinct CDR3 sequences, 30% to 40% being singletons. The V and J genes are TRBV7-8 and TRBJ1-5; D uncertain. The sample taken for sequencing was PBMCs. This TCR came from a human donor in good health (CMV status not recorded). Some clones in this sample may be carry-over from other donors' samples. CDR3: CASSPHPASGYGDQPQHF. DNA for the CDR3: TGTGCCAGCAGCCCCCACCCGGCATCCGGTTACGGGGATCAGCCCCAGCATTTT.